The rows below give T cell receptor beta chains drawn from one sample of a study of blood T cells in healthy people across ages. MiXCR, applied by TCRdb to the 5' RACE reads, yields one record per CDR3 protein. The sample has under 850,000 distinct CDR3 sequences, 30% to 45% seen once. Material: blood. Receptor source: a man in his late teens or twenties in good health. Both conserved end residues are part of each CDR3. Each record gives: V gene, J gene, clone size, D gene, CDR3 DNA, CDR3 protein. A D gene is named only where the DNA matches it firmly. Rows give clone size only sometimes, using once, few, many, or a class for an expanded clone.

TRBV3-1,TRBJ1-1,-,-,TGTGCCAGCAGCCTAGCCGGACACACTGAAGCTTTCTTT,CASSLAGHTEAFF
TRBV15,TRBJ2-3,-,-,TGTGCCACCAGCAGAGATCTCGGGGGCCAGATTACAGATACGCAGTATTTT,CATSRDLGGQITDTQYF
TRBV20-1,TRBJ1-1,-,TRBD1,TGCAGTGCTAGCCCCGGACAGGGGGCGAACACTGAAGCTTTCTTT,CSASPGQGANTEAFF
TRBV4-3,TRBJ2-1,-,-,TGCGCCAGCAGCCAAGATCTCGTAAGTAACGAGCAGTTCTTC,CASSQDLVSNEQFF
TRBV7-8,TRBJ1-1,-,TRBD1,TGTGTCAGCAGCCCTGGGACAGGGGAGGCGTTAACTGAAGCTTTCTTT,CVSSPGTGEALTEAFF
TRBV7-9,TRBJ1-2,few,-,TGTGCCAGCAGGGGCCCATCCCAGTTGGCTAACTATGGCTACACCTTC,CASRGPSQLANYGYTF
TRBV7-2,TRBJ2-2,few,TRBD1,TGTGCCAGCAGCTCGGACAGGGGGCAGAACACCGGGGAGCTGTTTTTT,CASSSDRGQNTGELFF
TRBV24-1,TRBJ2-2,-,-,TGTGCCACCAGTGCCTCTCCCGGGATACCGAACACCGGGGAGCTGTTTTTT,CATSASPGIPNTGELFF
TRBV6-5,TRBJ1-2,-,-,TGTGCCAGCAGTTACAGGGCCCGCGGGCCCCCTCCAGACTATGGCTACACCTTC,CASSYRARGPPPDYGYTF
TRBV9,TRBJ1-1,few,TRBD1,TGTGCCAGCAGCGCCGACGACAGGGGGAACACTGAAGCTTTCTTT,CASSADDRGNTEAFF
TRBV20-1,TRBJ1-2,-,-,TGCAGTGCTAGGGGGCCCTATGGCTACACCTTC,CSARGPYGYTF
TRBV20-1,TRBJ1-2,-,-,TGCAGTGCCCAGACAGCGTCGTCACGGGGCTACACCTTC,CSAQTASSRGYTF
TRBV4-2,TRBJ1-1,many,-,TGTGCCAGCAGCCAGCCTTCTACAGCGAACACTGAAGCTTTCTTT,CASSQPSTANTEAFF
TRBV7-2,TRBJ2-3,-,-,TGTGCCAGCAGCTCCCAGGCTGTCGGCACAGATACGCAGTATTTT,CASSSQAVGTDTQYF
TRBV12-3/TRBV12-4,TRBJ2-1,-,TRBD1,TGTGCCAGCAGAGCTAGGACAGGGAAGAATGAGCAGTTCTTC,CASRARTGKNEQFF
TRBV7-9,TRBJ1-1,-,TRBD1,TGTGCCAGCAGCCAAGCGAACAGGGGAGTGGAGAACACTGAAGCTTTCTTT,CASSQANRGVENTEAFF
TRBV7-2,TRBJ1-2,many,TRBD1,TGTGCCAGCAGCTTAGGACAGGGACTTAACTATGGCTACACCTTC,CASSLGQGLNYGYTF
TRBV6-5,TRBJ1-6,-,-,TGTGCCAGCCGGGAGGCTAATTCACCCCTCCACTTT,CASREANSPLHF
TRBV6-1,TRBJ1-6,-,-,TGTGCCAGTACCCGGGACATAACTTCACCCCCCCACTTT,CASTRDITSPPHF
TRBV12-3/TRBV12-4,TRBJ2-5,few,TRBD2,TGTGCCAGCAGAATGGGGACTACCCAAGAGACCCAGTACTTC,CASRMGTTQETQYF
TRBV4-3,TRBJ2-1,-,-,TGCGCCAGCAGCCCCGTTGGGGACCGCAGCTACAATGAGCAGTTCTTC,CASSPVGDRSYNEQFF
TRBV12-3/TRBV12-4,TRBJ1-6,few,-,TGTGCCAGCAGGATCCACGCCGGGACAATGAGTTATTCACCCCTCCACTTT,CASRIHAGTMSYSPLHF
TRBV9,TRBJ2-3,-,TRBD2,TGTGCCAGCAGCCACGAAGGTGGGACTAGCGGCACGAATACGCAGTATTTT,CASSHEGGTSGTNTQYF
TRBV11-1,TRBJ2-1,-,-,TGTGCCAGCAGCTTAGCGCTTGGGCCCCAGGACGAGCAGTTCTTC,CASSLALGPQDEQFF
TRBV7-2,TRBJ2-3,-,-,TGTGCCGGCAGCTTAGGGACCGGGGCAGATACGCAGTATTTT,CAGSLGTGADTQYF
TRBV7-9,TRBJ1-4,-,-,TGTGCCAGCAGCTTAGCGGCACCAACTAATGAAAAACTGTTTTTT,CASSLAAPTNEKLFF
TRBV6-6,TRBJ2-5,few,-,TGTGCCAGCACCACGGACCCTAATGAGCAGTACTTC,CASTTDPNEQYF
TRBV7-3,TRBJ1-6,-,TRBD1,TGTGCCAGCAGCTTAAGATTTCAGGGGGCAGGATCACCCCTCCACTTT,CASSLRFQGAGSPLHF
TRBV20-1,TRBJ2-5,-,TRBD2,TGCAGTGCTAGTCCTAGCGGTGAGACCCAGTACTTC,CSASPSGETQYF
TRBV15,TRBJ1-6,-,-,TGTGCCACCAGCAGCCGGGGGCTATCCTCCCCCCTTTCTGATTCACCCCTCCACTTT,CATSSRGLSSPLSDSPLHF